This TCR beta chain comes out of a study of beta chain features in type 1 diabetes (dated by TCRdb to between 2017 and 2018). The study in broad terms: Mean age, gender distribution, total cell number and subset yield were not different between patients and healthy donors. A total of around 110,000,000 sorted cells were examined across all samples, and RNA yield correlated strongly with the number of cells per subset. Regulatory and stem cell-like memory subsets were obtained from only 8 patients and roughly 8 healthy donors, while naive and central memory subsets were obtained from all 30 or so donors. The study compared the TCRB repertoires of sorted circulating CD4+ T cell subsets in recently diagnosed type 1 diabetes patients with those in matched healthy donors.

Each donor gave one peripheral blood draw, roughly 120 mL on average, collected into heparinised tubes. Naive, central memory, regulatory and stem cell-like memory CD4+ T cells were sorted on a BD FACSAria II using a panel including CD45RO, CCR7, CD25, CD127, CD95 and CD27. Every sorted population had a purity above 95%. PBMCs were isolated right away by Lymphoprep density gradient centrifugation and were stained directly, without culture. So that batch effects would be minimized, each experiment stained and sorted samples in pairs, pairing one healthy donor with one patient. All of the isolated RNA was reverse transcribed with the High Capacity cDNA Reverse Transcription Kit, so expressed TCRB transcripts were sequenced. Deep immunoSEQ sequencing was applied to naive, central memory and regulatory T cell samples, giving an average of approximately 3.8 million total reads per sample. Sorted cells were lysed in RLT buffer, and RNA was extracted using DNase-treated RNeasy Micro or Mini kits according to cell number. To prevent cross-contamination, each cell subset was processed individually, whereas patient and healthy donor samples were processed jointly. Using the immunoSEQ multiplex PCR, TCRB sequences were amplified from cDNA into 87-bp fragments spanning the CDR3 region. Amplicons were sequenced on the Illumina HiSeq platform. In the authors' own workflow: PCR bias was computationally corrected using synthetic template baselines, reads within Hamming distance 2 were collapsed, and singletons that could not be merged were discarded. Reads were aligned against IMGT so that V, D and J genes, CDR3 length and insertions or deletions at six rearrangement sites could be assigned. Within each subset, clonotype counts were normalized to sorted cell number, and only after that were true diversity and Gini coefficients computed with the tcR R package. The overlap coefficient, calculated on TCRB nucleotide sequences, was used to measure repertoire sharing. Out-of-frame TCRB sequences from naive cells were analyzed to stand in for the pre-selection repertoire. TCRdb carries this immuneACCESS record with in-frame sequences only. Its versions omit some clonotypes, under half of them owing to an unresolved V gene in the studies checked, with the rest unexplained. D and trimming were read from the DNA, whereas the V and J calls and clone size are those reported in that table. This sample gives under 800,000 clones in total; around 15% of them show up just once. Jointly, the top ten make up about 0.087% of the sample.

Overall study outcomes, separate from this receptor: HLA sub-analyses involved small numbers of individuals, so any influence of HLA type on TCRB rearrangement remained unresolved. In all four CD4+ subsets, TCRB CDR3 length was moderately but significantly shorter in type 1 diabetes patients. Patients with type 1 diabetes made fewer insertions and deleted more nucleotides at VDJ recombination sites, implying thymic rearrangement abnormalities. Because cDNA was sequenced instead of genomic DNA, activated cells with high expression could be over-represented, although the groups did not differ in activation or CD3 levels. Naive, central memory and regulatory TCRB repertoires appeared more similar among patients than among healthy donors. PCR might favor shorter templates, but patient and control samples were amplified and corrected together, so any skew would affect both groups equally.

Taken from cysteine to phenylalanine, the CDR3 has 17 residues. Only the CDR3 DNA stays, 51 bases, in frame from base 1. Based on the germline V gene, the CDR1 and CDR2 sequences are SGHTA and FQGTGA. The junction carries 12 bases between V and J, which are trimmed by 1 base and 0 bases respectively. As to this clone: This clone's antigen is unknown. Per-nucleotide qualities are absent, and no much larger clonotype sits a single base away.

The TCR comes from a man younger than 35 in good health. What was sequenced was naive CD4+ T cells from blood. Per the publication, the cell subset or site label means: true naive CD4+ T cells. The rearranged chain carries TRBV7-3 and TRBJ2-2; the D gene cannot be resolved reliably. In nucleotide form, the sequence is TGTGCCAGCAGCTTAAGCTATGGTTTAGCGAACACCGGGGAGCTGTTTTTT. It codes for CASSLSYGLANTGELFF.